This TCR beta chain was captured in a study of OX40 agonist ivuxolimab in advanced cancers. Looking at the study overall: There were three patients with partial responses, one having hepatocellular carcinoma and two cutaneous melanoma.

On cycle 4 day 1 and cycle 7 day 1, as well as at baseline, blood was sampled. Only in-frame clones appear in the TCRdb table, and some are missing; sequencing was by immunoSEQ multiplex PCR. The sample holds 40,000 to 60,000 clones, around four fifths seen once. CDR1 is LNHDA and CDR2 is SQIVND in the germline V gene (reference sequence). V dropped 4 bases and J dropped 2 bases, with 9 bases sitting between them. The CDR3 extends over 14 amino acids. The chain is built from TRBV19 and TRBJ1-5, with unresolved D. The sample was CD4+ or CD8+ T cells sorted from blood, taken in a trial of the OX40 agonist ivuxolimab. This sequence originates from an adult with an advanced solid tumor such as melanoma, head and neck, liver or kidney cancer. CDR3 sequence (DNA): TGTGCCAGTAGTAATACTGGGGGCAATCAGCCCCAGCATTTT. This encodes CASSNTGGNQPQHF.